The table lists the clone carrying this T cell receptor beta chain with many counts. Its specificity is not known. Trimming pared 10 bases from V and 6 bases from J, leaving 18 bases between. Looked up from germline, CDR1 is SGHNT and CDR2 is YYREEE (reference sequence). The CDR3 runs 13 residues. The data originate from a study of spatial heterogeneity in lung cancer. As for the study in general: Raw-read counts averaged over ten per unique TCR and UMI combination.

TCRdb reprocessed the 5' RACE reads via MiXCR and lists one record per CDR3 protein. Counted here are around 20,000 distinct CDR3 sequences, about 6% occurring once; the ten biggest clones make up 9% to 12%. The time point here: sample taken at primary tumor resection. Samples were donated by 72 untreated early-stage non-small cell lung cancer patients. Study-wide points: Mutation tallies in tumors tracked expanded intratumoral alpha and beta TCR counts.

The V call is TRBV5-4, the J call TRBJ2-3; weak D call: TRBD1 (5 bases). The sequence was collected from a female donor with early-stage non-small cell lung cancer. The sequencing here drew on lung tumor tissue, taken at surgery. CDR3 residues: CAVQDTQADTQYF. The CDR3 bases are TGTGCCGTACAGGACACTCAAGCGGATACGCAGTATTTT.